The T cell receptor (beta chain) described here comes from a study of T cell responses to AZD1222 COVID-19 vaccine. Study-wide results and limits: Spike-specific TCR breadth and depth rose after two AZD1222 doses.

Points on this clone: The antigen is undetermined.

TCRdb keeps only in-frame clones here, not all; method: immunoSEQ multiplex PCR. This sample carries 55,000 to 80,000 clones, 80% to 90% of them seen once, and the ten largest clones take around 30%. V was clipped by 0 bases and J by 9 bases, with 3 bases between them. CDR1 and CDR2 from the germline V gene are MGHRA and YSYEKL. The CDR3 extends over 12 amino acids. The clonotype was recovered from an adult who received the AZD1222 COVID-19 vaccine. The chain joins TRBV4-1 to TRBJ1-6; D is undetermined. This sample comprised peripheral blood, obtained 28 days after the second AZD1222 dose. The CDR3 region has the DNA TGCGCCAGCAGCCAAGATTCTTCACCCCTCCACTTT. This encodes CASSQDSSPLHF.